This T cell receptor beta chain was observed in a study of T cell repertoires in cytomegalovirus infection. In TCRdb, the reads were re-called with MiXCR into one record per CDR3 protein. The data show fewer than 550,000 distinct CDR3 sequences, approximately 26% seen once. This clonotype showed up just a few times. The CDR3 runs to 16 residues. Germline V lookup: CDR1 LGHNA, CDR2 YSLEER. Deletions cut 0 bases from V and 5 bases from J, with 17 bases between. Sequencing input: PBMCs. The receptor comes from a human donor in good health (CMV status not recorded). Some clones in this sample may be carry-over from other donors' samples. The gene calls are TRBV4-3 and TRBJ2-7; D gene unclear. The DNA of the CDR3 is TGCGCCAGCAGCCAAGATGAAACCAATCTTCTCAACGAGCAGTACTTC. Protein: CASSQDETNLLNEQYF.